One sample yielded the 8 T cell receptor beta chains listed below, sequenced in a study of OX40 agonist ivuxolimab in advanced cancers. Receptors were amplified or captured by the immunoSEQ multiplex PCR assay. This is the immuneACCESS table as TCRdb keeps it, with only in-frame sequences that have V and J called. A part of the clones is gone; compared with another copy, unresolved V genes explain less than half, and the rest is unexplained. For this sample there are about 7,000 clones; about 70% appear just once. Clones ranked in the top ten supply 30% to 40% of the sample. This specimen was CD4+ or CD8+ T cells sorted from blood, taken in a trial of the OX40 agonist ivuxolimab. The receptors come from an adult with an advanced solid tumor such as melanoma, head and neck, liver or kidney cancer.

The chain recombines TRBV6-1 with TRBJ2-3; 11 bases map to TRBD1. Germline CDR1 is MNHNS and CDR2 is SASEGT. The CDR3 spans 14 residues. The DNA of the CDR3 is TGTGCAGCGGACAGGGGGCAGGGTACAGATACGCAGTATTTT. This gives the protein CAADRGQGTDTQYF.

In DNA, the CDR3 is TGTGCCAGCAGTTCCCGGGACTCGTACACCGGGGAGCTGTTTTTT. Amino acids: CASSSRDSYTGELFF. The chain joins TRBV27 to TRBJ2-2, with D perhaps matching TRBD2 (6 bases). In germline, CDR1 is MNHEY, CDR2 SMNVEV (reference sequence). The V and J ends lost 4 bases and 3 bases respectively, with 12 bases between them. The CDR3 covers 15 residues.

The V gene is TRBV9, the J gene TRBJ1-2, with D possibly being TRBD1 (5 bases). Looked up from germline, CDR1 is SGDLS and CDR2 is YYNGEE. The V gene lost 1 base and the J gene lost 7 bases, with 11 bases spanning the gap. The CDR3 loop spans 13 amino acids. As DNA, the CDR3 is TGTGCCAGCAGCGTATCGGGGGGGTCTGGCTACACCTTC. This codes for CASSVSGGSGYTF.

The rearrangement uses TRBV4-2 and TRBJ2-5; 9 bases are a match to TRBD1. The ends lost 0 bases at V and 0 bases at J; junction bases unmatched: 8. Germline V gene data show CDR1 as LGHNA and CDR2 as YNFKEQ. CDR3 length: 18 amino acids. This CDR3 is CASSQDFWDRVDQETQYF. CDR3 nucleotides: TGTGCCAGCAGCCAAGATTTCTGGGACAGGGTGGACCAAGAGACCCAGTACTTC.

The chain uses TRBV27 and TRBJ2-1; D gene ambiguous. Trimming stripped 3 bases from V and 4 bases from J, with 7 bases between. Germline V gene lookup returns CDR1 MNHEY and CDR2 SMNVEV (reference sequence). The CDR3 extends over 13 amino acids. CDR3 DNA: TGTGCCAGCAGTTTGCACGCATACAATGAGCAGTTCTTC. Translation: CASSLHAYNEQFF.

This chain links TRBV28 with TRBJ2-7, with a weak D call TRBD2 (6 bases). From germline, CDR1 is MDHEN and CDR2 SYDVKM. This CDR3 contains 13 residues. Trimming pared 6 bases from V and 4 bases from J, leaving 13 bases between. The CDR3, as DNA: TGTGCCAGCAGCGGACTACTTCGTTACGAGCAGTACTTC. The encoded protein is CASSGLLRYEQYF.

The chain recombines TRBV28 with TRBJ1-5, with D hard to call. The ends were cut back, 3 bases at V and 0 bases at J, with 3 bases in the middle. CDR1 is MDHEN and CDR2 is SYDVKM in the germline V gene. CDR3 length equals 13 residues. The CDR3 spells CASSFYSNQPQHF. The CDR3 DNA reads as TGTGCCAGCAGTTTTTATAGCAATCAGCCCCAGCATTTT.

The chain uses TRBV6-1 and TRBJ1-5, with 8 bases matching TRBD1. Unmatched junction bases numbered 2, after V lost 1 base and J lost 6 bases. This CDR3 has 14 residues. Germline CDR1 is MNHNS and CDR2 is SASEGT. The CDR3: CASSEGTGSQPQHF. In DNA form, the CDR3 reads TGTGCCAGCAGTGAAGGGACAGGGTCTCAGCCCCAGCATTTT.